This T cell receptor beta chain is from a study of blood T cell repertoires in COVID-19. Study-level information: Some COVID-19 samples were acute and others convalescent; all came from the United States, Italy and Spain.

Patients at the Seattle site were enrolled during active infection and followed longitudinally. In the original processing: For nucleated cells, counts were estimated from reference gene primer amplification. Repertoires were generated with immunoSEQ multiplex PCR, while TCRdb's copy carries only in-frame clones and drops some. That table supplies the V and J calls and clone size; D and trimming were determined from the DNA. This table holds over 15,000 clones, about 89% found once. The CDR3 runs 18 residues. CDR1 is SEHNR, CDR2 FQNEAQ, per germline (reference sequence). Germline trimming cut 3 bases from V and 6 bases from J; bases unmatched to any gene: 14.

The V gene is TRBV7-9, the J gene TRBJ2-3; 11 bases line up with TRBD2. Specimen: peripheral blood. The TCR comes from a woman over 75 with COVID-19, enrolled during active disease. The CDR3 DNA sequence: TGTGCCAGCAGCTTTATACTAGCGGGAGTTCCTTCAGCGGATACGCAGTATTTT. Its translation is CASSFILAGVPSADTQYF.